What follows is one T cell receptor (beta chain) and its context. Its target is unknown. This sample is drawn from a study of cytotoxic CD8 clonotypes in ibrutinib-treated CLL. Background on the study: Responses comprised around 24 partial and 2 complete; at median approximately 68 months, approximately 15 remained remitted and about 12 progressed. Response sampling came at median about a year of treatment, ranging about 6 to 40 months.

Germline-derived CDR1 and CDR2 are SGHRS and YFSETQ. Deletions cut 3 bases from V and 4 bases from J, with 19 bases between. The CDR3 is made up of 16 amino acids. General study points: Patients with sustained remission and those progressing were sampled at differing times. Clonality was higher at baseline than in age-matched healthy donors and tracked circulating CD8+ T-cell counts.

Profiled with immunoSEQ multiplex PCR; TCRdb holds only in-frame clones, not every one. This table holds about 160,000 clones, 84% found once. The sample in question was PBMCs, obtained after 24 months of ibrutinib treatment. The origin of this receptor is a human donor with chronic lymphocytic leukemia. The chain has TRBV5-1 and TRBJ1-1; D is unclear. The CDR3 DNA reads TGCGCCAGCAGCTGGGAGCAGGTCGAGTTGGGCACTGAAGCTTTCTTT. Its translation: CASSWEQVELGTEAFF.